Included here is one TCR beta chain sequence, with context. The data were obtained in a study of CD8 T cells in Susac syndrome. The CDR3 runs to 14 residues. The V end was cut by 5 bases, the J end by 6 bases, with 16 bases between. With random hexamers, reverse transcription was performed on about 0.5 to 1 ug of RNA. Multiplex PCR with immunoSEQ amplified the TCR beta CDR3 across 54 Vbeta and 13 Jbeta. TCRdb redid the calling of the immunoSEQ multiplex PCR reads with MiXCR, one entry per CDR3 protein. Here the sample spans 200,000 to 250,000 distinct CDR3 sequences, 92% being singletons. TCR beta was sequenced from blood CD8+ and CD4+ T cells. The multiple sclerosis controls consisted of treatment-naive patients with relapsing-remitting disease, either stable or active. FACS was used to enrich TEMRA cells, whereas the CD8+ and CD4+ T cells were obtained by negative isolation.

The sample comprised CD8+ T cells from PBMCs. The source is a human donor with multiple sclerosis. The rearrangement links TRBV12-3 or TRBV12-4 to TRBJ2-5, with TRBD1 as a possible D gene (6 bases). The CDR3 loop reads CASSLLDSGKTQYF. For the CDR3, the DNA is TGTGCCAGCAGTCTTTTGGACAGTGGAAAGACCCAGTACTTC.